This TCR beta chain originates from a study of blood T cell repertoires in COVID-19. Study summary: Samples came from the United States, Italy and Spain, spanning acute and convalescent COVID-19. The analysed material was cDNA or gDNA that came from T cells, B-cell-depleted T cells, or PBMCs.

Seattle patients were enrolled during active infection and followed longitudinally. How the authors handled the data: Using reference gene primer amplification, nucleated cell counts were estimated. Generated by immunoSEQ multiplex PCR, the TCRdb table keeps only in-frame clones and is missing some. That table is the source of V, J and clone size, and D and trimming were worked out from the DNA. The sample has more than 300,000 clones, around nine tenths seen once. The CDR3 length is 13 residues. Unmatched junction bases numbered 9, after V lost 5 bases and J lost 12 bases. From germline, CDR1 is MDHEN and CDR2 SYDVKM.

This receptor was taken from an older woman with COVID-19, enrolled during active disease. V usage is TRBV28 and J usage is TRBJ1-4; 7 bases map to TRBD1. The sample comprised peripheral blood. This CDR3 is CASSGEGQRELFF. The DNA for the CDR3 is TGTGCCAGCAGTGGCGAGGGACAGAGGGAACTGTTTTTT. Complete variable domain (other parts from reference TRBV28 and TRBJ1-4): DVKVTQSSRYLVKRTGEKVFLECVQDMDHENMFWYRQDPGLGLRLIYFSYDVKMKEKGDIPEGYSVSREKKERFSLILESASTNQTSMYLCASSGEGQRELFFGSGTQLSVL.